Listed below are T cell receptor beta chains from one sample, sequenced in a study of blood T cell repertoires in COVID-19. Some clones are missing from TCRdb's copy, which holds only in-frame ones; the method was immunoSEQ multiplex PCR. Of over 200,000 clones listed, 88% are singletons. The sequencing input was PBMCs or T cells enriched from blood (not recorded which). The receptors come from a woman between 25 and 40 years old who had been exposed to COVID-19. Each CDR3 is given with its conserved first and last residue. The D gene is left open where the match is weak. Some rows mark clone size as missing; the rest say once, few, many or name a class of expanded clone.

TRBV5-1,.,TRBJ1-2,TRBD1,TGCGCCAGCAGCTCACAGGGGGTTACTGGCTACACCTTC,CASSSQGVTGYTF
TRBV7-8,.,TRBJ1-2,.,TGTGCCAGCAGCTTAGCGGGGCAGGGAGGTGGCTACACCTTC,CASSLAGQGGGYTF
TRBV9,few,TRBJ2-5,TRBD1,TGTGCCAGCAGCGGAGGAAGGGGGCTAGAGACCCAGTACTTC,CASSGGRGLETQYF
TRBV10-3,.,TRBJ2-7,.,TGTGCCATCAGTGAAGCCAGGGAAGGCTACGAGCAGTACTTC,CAISEAREGYEQYF
TRBV3-1/TRBV3-2,.,TRBJ1-3,.,TGTGCCAGCAGCCAAGTGCCGGGAGGAAACACCATATATTTT,CASSQVPGGNTIYF
TRBV27,.,TRBJ2-7,.,TGTGCCAGCAGTTTACGGGGTCTGGGCCCCTACGAGCAGTACTTC,CASSLRGLGPYEQYF
TRBV15,once,TRBJ2-2,TRBD2,TGTGCCACCAGCAGAGGTCGGACGGGGGGTCCAACGACCGGGGAGCTGTTTTTT,CATSRGRTGGPTTGELFF
TRBV19,.,TRBJ2-7,TRBD2,TGTGCCAGTAGTCCTAGCGGAAGCTCCTACGAGCAGTACTTC,CASSPSGSSYEQYF
TRBV14,.,TRBJ1-5,TRBD1,TGTGCCAGCAGCCAAGAGGGATCAGGGGGCCGGAATCAGCCCCAGCATTTT,CASSQEGSGGRNQPQHF
TRBV5-4,.,TRBJ2-7,TRBD2,TGTGCCAGCAGCCCGTCGTCTAGCGGGAGAATCTACGAGCAGTACTTC,CASSPSSSGRIYEQYF
TRBV5-1,many,TRBJ2-3,.,TGCGCCAGCAGCCAGGAAGGCGGGAGCACAGATACGCAGTATTTT,CASSQEGGSTDTQYF
TRBV25-1,.,TRBJ1-2,TRBD1,TGTGCCAGCAGTAGAGACAGGGGAGGAAACTATGGCTACACCTTC,CASSRDRGGNYGYTF
TRBV6-1,.,TRBJ1-5,.,TGTGCCAGCAGTGAATTCAAGGGAGGGCCCCAGCATTTT,CASSEFKGGPQHF
TRBV6-5,.,TRBJ1-1,.,TGTGCCAGCAGGGGACTCCAAACCACTTTCTTT,CASRGLQTTFF
TRBV19,.,TRBJ1-3,.,TGTGCCAGTAGTGGGCAATCCCGGGGCTCTGGAAACACCATATATTTT,CASSGQSRGSGNTIYF
TRBV29-1,.,TRBJ2-1,.,TGCAGCGTTGGGGACACTAGATACAATGAGCAGTTCTTC,CSVGDTRYNEQFF
TRBV9,once,TRBJ2-5,TRBD1,TGTGCCAGCAGCGTAGGGGTCGGGACAGGGGGCGATGGGACCCAGTACTTC,CASSVGVGTGGDGTQYF
TRBV25-1,once,TRBJ2-2,.,TGTGCCAGCAATAACGGGGTAAACACCGGGGAGCTGTTTTTT,CASNNGVNTGELFF
TRBV19,once,TRBJ2-5,TRBD2,TGTGCCAGTAGTATGCTGGGGGAGGGCCAAGAGACCCAGTACTTC,CASSMLGEGQETQYF
TRBV5-1,.,TRBJ2-6,TRBD1,TGCGCCAGCAGCGGCGGGACAGGGGACCTCTCTGGGGCCAACGTCCTGACTTTC,CASSGGTGDLSGANVLTF
TRBV20-1,.,TRBJ2-3,TRBD2,TGCAGTGCTAGTGGGGAGGGGACTAGCGAGAGCTTGGGCACAGATACGCAGTATTTT,CSASGEGTSESLGTDTQYF
TRBV7-7,.,TRBJ2-1,TRBD2,TGTGCTAGCAGCTTAGGGGGCGGGAGGGACAATGAGCAGTTCTTC,CASSLGGGRDNEQFF
TRBV3-1/TRBV3-2,.,TRBJ2-2,.,TGTGCCAGCAGCCAGACGACAGGGAGGTCCACCGGGGAGCTGTTTTTT,CASSQTTGRSTGELFF
TRBV7-3,.,TRBJ1-2,TRBD1,TGTGCCAGCAGCTTTAAGGGACAGGGGACTAACTATGGCTACACCTTC,CASSFKGQGTNYGYTF
TRBV5-4,few,TRBJ2-7,TRBD1,TGTGCCAGCAGCTTCCTACAGGGGAACGAGCAGTACTTC,CASSFLQGNEQYF
TRBV18,.,TRBJ1-1,TRBD1,TGTGCCAGCTCACGTTCGACAGGGAGGAACACTGAAGCTTTCTTT,CASSRSTGRNTEAFF
TRBV5-1,.,TRBJ1-5,TRBD1,TGCGCCAGCAGCTTACTGCCGGGACAGGGCAATCAGCCCCAGCATTTT,CASSLLPGQGNQPQHF
TRBV7-3,.,TRBJ2-3,.,TGTGCCAGCAGCTTTTCGGGAGCAGATACGCAGTATTTT,CASSFSGADTQYF
TRBV19,.,TRBJ1-2,.,TGTGCCAGTAGTCCCGCCCAGTTCGGCTACACCTTC,CASSPAQFGYTF
TRBV7-2,.,TRBJ1-4,TRBD1,TGTGCCAGCAGTCTCGGACAGGATGCTAATGAAAAACTGTTTTTT,CASSLGQDANEKLFF
TRBV24-1,.,TRBJ2-3,TRBD1,TGTGCCACCAGTGTCCATGCCCGGGACAGGAACACAGATACGCAGTATTTT,CATSVHARDRNTDTQYF
TRBV7-9,few,TRBJ2-4,TRBD1,TGTGCCAGCAGCTCGACAGGGATAGGGAACATTCAGTACTTC,CASSSTGIGNIQYF
TRBV5-1,.,TRBJ2-7,.,TGCGCCAGCAGCTTGGCCGGGGGGAAAGGGGGCGAGCAGTACTTC,CASSLAGGKGGEQYF
TRBV5-1,.,TRBJ1-4,TRBD1,TGCGCCAGCAGCCGAGGGGGCGTTGATGAAAAACTGTTTTTT,CASSRGGVDEKLFF
TRBV28,.,TRBJ1-6,.,TGTGCCAGCAGTTTTACAGGGACGAATTCACCCCTCCACTTT,CASSFTGTNSPLHF
TRBV21-1,.,TRBJ2-7,.,TGTGCCAGCAGCTCCAGGGTGGTGGTAGCCTACGAGCAGTACTTC,CASSSRVVVAYEQYF
TRBV2,.,TRBJ1-5,.,TGTGCCAGCAGGGCGGGACGAGGGGAGGGTCAGCCCCAGCATTTT,CASRAGRGEGQPQHF
TRBV4-2,.,TRBJ2-1,TRBD2,TGTGCCAGCAGCCACCCCGGGGGGGTTTCCTACAATGAGCAGTTCTTC,CASSHPGGVSYNEQFF
TRBV7-9,.,TRBJ2-1,TRBD1,TGTGCCAGCAGTCTCGCCGGGACAGGGAGGAATGAGCAGTTCTTC,CASSLAGTGRNEQFF
TRBV29-1,.,TRBJ2-1,.,TGCAGCGTTGTCCCCAGGGGGGCCTACAATGAGCAGTTCTTC,CSVVPRGAYNEQFF
TRBV20-1,.,TRBJ1-1,.,TGCAGTGCTGCGACTGCTTTGGAAGCTTTCTTT,CSAATALEAFF
TRBV19,.,TRBJ2-7,TRBD1,TGTGCCAGTAGTATCACAGGGGGTTCCTACGAGCAGTACTTC,CASSITGGSYEQYF
TRBV7-9,.,TRBJ1-2,TRBD1,TGTGCCAGCAGCTTAGTACCGGGACAGGGAAAGGATAACTATGGCTACACCTTC,CASSLVPGQGKDNYGYTF
TRBV10-2,.,TRBJ2-3,TRBD2,TGCGCCAGCAGATCCCTACTAGCGGGAGTCACAGATACGCAGTATTTT,CASRSLLAGVTDTQYF
TRBV5-6,.,TRBJ1-4,TRBD1,TGTGCCAGCAGCCCCCCCGGGACAGGGGGCGCGGGAGAAAAACTGTTTTTT,CASSPPGTGGAGEKLFF
TRBV6-6,.,TRBJ1-5,.,TGTGCCAGCAGGTCCGGTCAAAGTTATAGCAATCAGCCCCAGCATTTT,CASRSGQSYSNQPQHF
TRBV28,once,TRBJ2-5,.,TGTGCCAGCAGAGAACAGGGTCAAGAGACCCAGTACTTC,CASREQGQETQYF
TRBV11-2,.,TRBJ1-2,.,TGTGCCAGCAGCTTAGCAGGGTGGGGTGGCTACACCTTC,CASSLAGWGGYTF
TRBV3-1/TRBV3-2,.,TRBJ2-7,TRBD2,TGTGTCAGCAGCCAAGCGGGAGTTTACGAGCAGTACTTC,CVSSQAGVYEQYF
TRBV2,.,TRBJ2-7,.,TGTGCCAGCAGTGTCTATTCGAGGGGGGGGTACGAGCAGTACTTC,CASSVYSRGGYEQYF
TRBV11-2,few,TRBJ1-1,.,TGTGCCAGCAGCCCTAGAGTGGGGCAAGCGAACACTGAAGCTTTCTTT,CASSPRVGQANTEAFF
TRBV12-3/TRBV12-4,few,TRBJ2-2,.,TGTGCCAGCAGTTTAATGGAGGGAGGGGAGCTGTTTTTT,CASSLMEGGELFF
TRBV4-1,.,TRBJ2-4,.,TGCGCCAGCAGCCAAGGAGCGATAAACATTCAGTACTTC,CASSQGAINIQYF
TRBV10-3,.,TRBJ2-3,.,TGTGCCATCAGCCCGGGGTTAGCGGACACAGATACGCAGTATTTT,CAISPGLADTDTQYF
TRBV19,.,TRBJ1-2,.,TGTGCCAGTAGTATAGTGGCAGGGGCTCCCTATGGCTACACCTTC,CASSIVAGAPYGYTF